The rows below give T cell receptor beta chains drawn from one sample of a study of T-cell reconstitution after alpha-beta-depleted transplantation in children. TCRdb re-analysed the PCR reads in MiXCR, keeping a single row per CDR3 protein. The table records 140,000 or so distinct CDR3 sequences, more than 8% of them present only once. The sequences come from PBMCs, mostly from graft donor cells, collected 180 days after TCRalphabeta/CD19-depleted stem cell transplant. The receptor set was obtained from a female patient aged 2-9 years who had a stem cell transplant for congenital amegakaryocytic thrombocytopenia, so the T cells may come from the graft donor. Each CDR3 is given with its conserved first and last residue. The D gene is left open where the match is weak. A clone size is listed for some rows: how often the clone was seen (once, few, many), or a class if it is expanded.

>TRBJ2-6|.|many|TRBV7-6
TGTGCCAGCAGCTCCAGGATCTCTGGGGCCAACGTCCTGACTTTC
CASSSRISGANVLTF
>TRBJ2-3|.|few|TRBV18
TGTGCCAGCTCACCTGAACCACTAACTCACACAGATACGCAGTATTTT
CASSPEPLTHTDTQYF
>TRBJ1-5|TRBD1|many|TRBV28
TGTGCCAGCCGAGGAGGGGGCGGTCAGCCCCAGCATTTT
CASRGGGGQPQHF
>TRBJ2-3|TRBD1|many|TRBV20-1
TGCAGTGCTAGAGGGACAGGGCGTACGCAGTATTTT
CSARGTGRTQYF
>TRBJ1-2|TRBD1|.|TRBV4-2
TGTGCCAGCAGCCAGGGACAGGGAAACGATGGCTACACCTTC
CASSQGQGNDGYTF
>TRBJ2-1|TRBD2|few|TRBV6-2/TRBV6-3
TGTGCCAGCAGTTACTCGGCTAGCGGGGGGGACAATGAGCAGTTCTTC
CASSYSASGGDNEQFF
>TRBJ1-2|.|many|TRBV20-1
TGCAGTGCCAAACAACAGGGCACTTATGGCTACACCTTC
CSAKQQGTYGYTF
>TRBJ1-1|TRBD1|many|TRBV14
TGTGCCAGCAGCCAATTGACAGGGGTTCCCACTGAAGCTTTCTTT
CASSQLTGVPTEAFF
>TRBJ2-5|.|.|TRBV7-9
TGTGCCAGCAGCTCCCTGGGGATTCAAGAGACCCAGTACTTC
CASSSLGIQETQYF
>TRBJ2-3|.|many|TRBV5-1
TGCGCCAGCAGCGAGGGCACAGATACGCAGTATTTT
CASSEGTDTQYF
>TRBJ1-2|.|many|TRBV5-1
TGCGCCAGCAGCTCTCACAGCGATCCCTATGGCTACACCTTC
CASSSHSDPYGYTF
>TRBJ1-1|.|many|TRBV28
TGTGCCAGCAGTCGACAGTTGAACACTGAAGCTTTCTTT
CASSRQLNTEAFF
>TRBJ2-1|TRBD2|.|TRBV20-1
TGCAGTGCTAGCGGGGTAGCGGGGGTGGATGAGCAGTTCTTC
CSASGVAGVDEQFF
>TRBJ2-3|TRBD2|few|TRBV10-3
TGTGCAACAACTGCGGTGGCGGGGGGCACAGATACGCAGTATTTT
CATTAVAGGTDTQYF
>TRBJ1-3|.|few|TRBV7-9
TGTGCCAGCAGCTTAAGGGGGTCTGGAAACACCATATATTTT
CASSLRGSGNTIYF
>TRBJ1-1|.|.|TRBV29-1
TGCAGCGAGCAGATGAACACTGAAGCTTTCTTT
CSEQMNTEAFF
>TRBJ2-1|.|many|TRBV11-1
TGTGCCAGCAGCTTCACTAGTTTGAATGAGCAGTTCTTC
CASSFTSLNEQFF
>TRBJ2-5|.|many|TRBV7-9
TGTGCCAGCAGCTTGACGGCCCTGCAAGAGACCCAGTACTTC
CASSLTALQETQYF
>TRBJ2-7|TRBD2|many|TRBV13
TGTGCCAGCAGCCAGGGACTAGTCGGTGAGCAGTACTTC
CASSQGLVGEQYF
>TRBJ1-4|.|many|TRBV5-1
TGCGCCAGCAGCTTTGGACAGAATGAAAAACTGTTTTTT
CASSFGQNEKLFF
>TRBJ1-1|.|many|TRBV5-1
TGCGCCAGCAGCCCAAGACAAGAGGTAGCTTTCTTT
CASSPRQEVAFF
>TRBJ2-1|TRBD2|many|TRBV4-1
TGCGCCAGCAGCCCGCTCCGGGAGGGAAATTACAATGAGCAGTTCTTC
CASSPLREGNYNEQFF
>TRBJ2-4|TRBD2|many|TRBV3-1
TGTGCCAGCAGCCAAGTGGGCGGGAGATTCGGAAACATTCAGTACTTC
CASSQVGGRFGNIQYF
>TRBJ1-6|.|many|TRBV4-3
TGCGCCAGCAGCCAGGGGACCAATTCACCCCTCCACTTT
CASSQGTNSPLHF
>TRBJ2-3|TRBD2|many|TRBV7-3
TGTGCCAGCAGCTTACGGACTAGATCAGATACGCAGTATTTT
CASSLRTRSDTQYF
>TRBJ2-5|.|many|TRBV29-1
TGCAGCTCCTGGACAGAGCAAGAGACCCAGTACTTC
CSSWTEQETQYF
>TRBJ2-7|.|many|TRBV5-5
TGTGCCAGCAGCTTGGGGCCACAACAGGGTAGGAACGAGCAGTACTTC
CASSLGPQQGRNEQYF
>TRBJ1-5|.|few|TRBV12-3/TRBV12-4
TGTGCCAGCGGACCGATCAATCAGCCCCAGCATTTT
CASGPINQPQHF
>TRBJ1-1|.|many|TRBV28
TGTGCCAGCAGTCGGGACCTCCTCATGAACACTGAAGCTTTCTTT
CASSRDLLMNTEAFF
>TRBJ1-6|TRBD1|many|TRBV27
TGTGCCAGCAGTTCCAGGGGGCAGAATTCACCCCTCCACTTT
CASSSRGQNSPLHF
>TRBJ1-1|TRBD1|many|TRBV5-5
TGTGCCAGCAGCAATCCCGGGACAGGACCTGAAGCTTTCTTT
CASSNPGTGPEAFF
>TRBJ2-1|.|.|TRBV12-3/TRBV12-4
TGTGCCAGCACCCTAGCTCTGGGATACAATGAGCAGTTCTTC
CASTLALGYNEQFF
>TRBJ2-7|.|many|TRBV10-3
TGTGCCATTTCTAACGAAGCCTACGAGCAGTACTTC
CAISNEAYEQYF
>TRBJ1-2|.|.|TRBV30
TGTGCCTGGAGTGTCCGAAGGACGGTTAACTATGGCTACACCTTC
CAWSVRRTVNYGYTF
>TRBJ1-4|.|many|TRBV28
TGTGCCAGCAGTTCCCACGCGGGGACTAATGAAAAACTGTTTTTT
CASSSHAGTNEKLFF
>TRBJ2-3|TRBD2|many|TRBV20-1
TGCAGTGCTAGAGATTCAACTAGCGGGAGGGTCGATACGCAGTATTTT
CSARDSTSGRVDTQYF
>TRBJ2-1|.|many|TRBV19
TGTGCCAGTAGTATAGGGGGTGATGAGCAGTTCTTC
CASSIGGDEQFF
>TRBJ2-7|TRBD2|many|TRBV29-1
TGCAGCGTCCTCGGCGGGGGGATCTACGAGCAGTACTTC
CSVLGGGIYEQYF
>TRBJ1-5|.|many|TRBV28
TGTGCCAGCAGTTTGATAGGTGGGGCGCCGGGACAGCCCCAGCATTTT
CASSLIGGAPGQPQHF
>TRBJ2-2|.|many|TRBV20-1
TGCAGTGCTAGACCCGGGGCATCTGGGGAGCTGTTTTTT
CSARPGASGELFF
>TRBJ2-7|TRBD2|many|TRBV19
TGTGCCACTTCACTAGCGGGAGAAGACTACGAGCAGTACTTC
CATSLAGEDYEQYF
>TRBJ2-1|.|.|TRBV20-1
TGCAGTGCTCTCGCGTCCTACAATGAGCAGTTCTTC
CSALASYNEQFF
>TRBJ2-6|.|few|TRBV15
TGTGCCACCGGACCAAAACACCCTTATGGGGCCAACGTCCTGACTTTC
CATGPKHPYGANVLTF
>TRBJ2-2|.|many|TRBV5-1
TGCGCCAGCAGCTTAGCAGGGAACACCGGGGAGCTGTTTTTT
CASSLAGNTGELFF
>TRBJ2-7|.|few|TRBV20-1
TGCAGTGCTAGAGTAGGTCGATTAAGGGGCACACGTGGGAGTGGAGAGCAGTACTTC
CSARVGRLRGTRGSGEQYF